A selection of T cell receptor beta chains follows, all from one sample in a study of yellow fever vaccine responses in identical twins. MiXCR, run by TCRdb on the RT-PCR reads, gives a single entry per CDR3 protein. The sample has 2,000 to 2,500 distinct CDR3 sequences; approximately 81% are singletons. Here the sequenced sample was T cells from blood (PBMCs), unsorted or a sorted subset (not recorded which), taken before or after yellow fever vaccination (not recorded which). These receptors all stem from a woman aged 18-29 years who received the yellow fever vaccine. Each CDR3 is given with its conserved first and last residue. A D gene is named only where the DNA matches it firmly. Expanded clones get a size class; other rows say once, few or many, or leave the size out.

D	size	V	J	DNA	CDR3
.	.	TRBV24-1	TRBJ2-1	TGTGCCACCAGTGTAAGGGGCTACAATGAGCAGTTCTTC	CATSVRGYNEQFF
.	few	TRBV29-1	TRBJ2-7	TGCAGCGTTGGGGGGGGCGGGAGTATTTACGAGCAGTACTTC	CSVGGGGSIYEQYF
.	.	TRBV20-1	TRBJ2-4	TGCAGTGCTAGAGATACCAGGGGTCTAGCCAAAAACATTCAGTACTTC	CSARDTRGLAKNIQYF
.	few	TRBV25-1	TRBJ2-2	TGTGCCAGCAGTGATCGTCCCGAACCCGGGGAGCTGTTTTTT	CASSDRPEPGELFF
.	few	TRBV24-1	TRBJ1-5	TGTGCCACCAGTGATCCAAACCAGCCCCAGCATTTT	CATSDPNQPQHF
.	few	TRBV24-1	TRBJ1-5	TGTGCCACCAGTGATTTCAGCAATCAGCCCCAGCATTTT	CATSDFSNQPQHF
.	.	TRBV7-9	TRBJ1-5	TGTGCCAGCAGCTTAGATAGCCCTCCTCGTGGGCCCCAGCATTTT	CASSLDSPPRGPQHF
.	.	TRBV11-1	TRBJ1-4	TGTGCCAGCAGCTTTGCCAATCTGAAAGGGCCTCTAGGGAATGAAAAACTGTTTTTT	CASSFANLKGPLGNEKLFF
TRBD1	.	TRBV29-1	TRBJ2-5	TGCAGCGTTGAAAAAGGGGGCAGGGAGACCCAGTACTTC	CSVEKGGRETQYF
.	.	TRBV7-8	TRBJ2-3	TGTGCCAGCAGCTTAGGAGGTCGGAATACGCAGTATTTT	CASSLGGRNTQYF
TRBD2	.	TRBV29-1	TRBJ2-7	TGCAGCGTTGTACCGACTAGCACTTCCTACGAGCAGTACTTC	CSVVPTSTSYEQYF
.	.	TRBV6-5	TRBJ1-1	TGTGCCAGCAGTTACCCCCAGGCCTTGAACACTGAAGCTTTCTTT	CASSYPQALNTEAFF
.	.	TRBV12-3/TRBV12-4	TRBJ1-1	TGTGCCAGCAGAACTACAGGGATGTGGACTGAAGCTTTCTTT	CASRTTGMWTEAFF
TRBD2	few	TRBV10-1	TRBJ2-1	TGCGCCAGCAGTATGACTAGCGGTAGTTGGAATGAGCAGTTCTTC	CASSMTSGSWNEQFF
.	.	TRBV7-9	TRBJ1-1	TGTGCCAGCAGCTCGGGGACCGCGAACACTGAAGCTTTCTTT	CASSSGTANTEAFF
TRBD2	.	TRBV4-2	TRBJ2-1	TGTGCCAGCAGCGGGCTCTGGGAAGCGGGAGGAAACAATGAGCAGTTCTTC	CASSGLWEAGGNNEQFF
.	few	TRBV29-1	TRBJ1-1	TGCAGCGTTCCAGGGAAGAACACTGAAGCTTTCTTT	CSVPGKNTEAFF
.	.	TRBV5-1	TRBJ2-3	TGCGCCAGCAGCCCAGGCACACCCCAAGATACGCAGTATTTT	CASSPGTPQDTQYF
TRBD1	.	TRBV29-1	TRBJ2-3	TGCAGCGTAGAAGACAGGGGGACGGCAGATACGCAGTATTTT	CSVEDRGTADTQYF
TRBD2	.	TRBV6-5	TRBJ2-7	TGTGCCAGCAGTTACTATCTAGCGGGGCTCTACGAGCAGTACTTC	CASSYYLAGLYEQYF
.	.	TRBV29-1	TRBJ1-5	TGCAGCGTTGGGGGTAATCAGCCCCAGCATTTT	CSVGGNQPQHF
.	.	TRBV28	TRBJ2-1	TGTGCCAGCAGTTTTCGGCTAGACAATGAGCAGTTCTTC	CASSFRLDNEQFF
.	.	TRBV29-1	TRBJ1-1	TGCAGCGTTCGAAGGCAGGGTATCTCTGAAGCTTTCTTT	CSVRRQGISEAFF
.	.	TRBV28	TRBJ1-2	TGTGCCAGCAATTATGGGGAGTATGGCTACACCTTC	CASNYGEYGYTF